This is a list of T cell receptor beta chains from one sample in a study of T-cell reconstitution after alpha-beta-depleted transplantation in children. TCRdb itself ran the PCR reads through MiXCR, one entry per CDR3 protein. The profile shows nearly 250,000 distinct CDR3 sequences, around 7.8% of them singletons. The sample was PBMCs, mostly from graft donor cells, taken 180 days after TCRalphabeta/CD19-depleted stem cell transplant. Receptors were obtained from a male patient between 5 and 17 years old who had a stem cell transplant for acute lymphoblastic leukemia, so the T cells may come from the graft donor. The CDR3 runs from the conserved cysteine through the conserved F or W. Fields, in order: clone size, D gene, CDR3 length, V gene, J gene, CDR3 protein, CDR3 DNA. The D gene is left open where the match is weak. Some rows have no size entry. The others give once, few or many, or a class for an expanded clone.

few	-	14	TRBV5-1	TRBJ2-7	CASSIGALSYEQYF	TGCGCCAGCAGCATAGGGGCCCTCTCCTACGAGCAGTACTTC
many	-	14	TRBV6-5	TRBJ2-3	CASSYSPAADTQYF	TGTGCCAGCAGTTACTCCCCCGCAGCAGATACGCAGTATTTT
many	TRBD2	15	TRBV7-6	TRBJ2-1	CASSRTSGIYNEQFF	TGTGCCAGCAGCAGAACTAGCGGGATTTACAATGAGCAGTTCTTC
many	-	15	TRBV18	TRBJ2-5	CASSPGLVRQETQYF	TGTGCCAGCTCACCGGGGCTAGTGAGGCAAGAGACCCAGTACTTC
many	-	13	TRBV7-2	TRBJ2-4	CASSLAALNIQYF	TGTGCCAGCAGCTTAGCGGCTCTAAACATTCAGTACTTC
many	-	13	TRBV28	TRBJ2-3	CASWYGGVDTQYF	TGTGCCAGCTGGTACGGCGGTGTAGATACGCAGTATTTT
many	TRBD1	16	TRBV6-1	TRBJ2-3	CASSPRTGGSTDTQYF	TGTGCCAGCAGTCCGAGGACAGGGGGGAGCACAGATACGCAGTATTTT
many	-	15	TRBV5-1	TRBJ2-3	CASRTTLSSTDTQYF	TGCGCCAGCAGAACTACCCTCTCTAGCACAGATACGCAGTATTTT
many	-	14	TRBV7-9	TRBJ1-1	CASSSHPRGAEAFF	TGTGCCAGCAGCTCACACCCCAGGGGTGCTGAAGCTTTCTTT
many	TRBD1	16	TRBV19	TRBJ1-5	CASSRDAGTGNQPQHF	TGTGCCAGTAGCCGAGATGCTGGGACAGGGAATCAGCCCCAGCATTTT
many	TRBD1	16	TRBV9	TRBJ1-2	CASSASSTGPNYGYTF	TGTGCCAGCAGCGCAAGCTCGACAGGGCCTAACTATGGCTACACCTTC
many	TRBD1	19	TRBV7-6	TRBJ2-3	CASSLSPPGQGNGADTQYF	TGTGCCAGCAGCTTATCCCCCCCGGGACAGGGAAATGGGGCGGATACGCAGTATTTT
many	TRBD1	14	TRBV27	TRBJ2-1	CASTRTGKSNEQFF	TGTGCCAGCACCCGGACAGGGAAGAGCAATGAGCAGTTCTTC
many	TRBD2	16	TRBV5-1	TRBJ2-5	CASSLTLLAEQETQYF	TGCGCCAGCAGCTTGACGCTACTAGCGGAACAAGAGACCCAGTACTTC
many	-	13	TRBV6-5	TRBJ1-5	CASSYEGREPQHF	TGTGCCAGCAGTTACGAGGGCAGGGAGCCCCAGCATTTT
-	-	17	TRBV3-1	TRBJ2-4	CACCQDSTALTKNIQYF	TGTGCCTGCTGCCAAGATTCGACGGCTTTAACCAAAAACATTCAGTACTTC
many	-	16	TRBV20-1	TRBJ1-1	CSAQVSGITPNTEAFF	TGCAGTGCCCAGGTGTCGGGGATCACCCCAAACACTGAAGCTTTCTTT
many	-	17	TRBV7-9	TRBJ2-5	CASSLEGGGPAPETQYF	TGTGCCAGCAGCTTAGAAGGAGGTGGCCCTGCGCCAGAGACCCAGTACTTC
many	-	14	TRBV28	TRBJ2-2	CASSLKVNTGELFF	TGTGCCAGCAGTTTAAAGGTGAACACCGGGGAGCTGTTTTTT
many	-	16	TRBV28	TRBJ1-2	CASSLQGLNLNYGYTF	TGTGCCAGCAGTTTACAAGGTCTAAACCTGAACTATGGCTACACCTTC
many	-	15	TRBV20-1	TRBJ1-3	CSALFGGISGNTIYF	TGCAGTGCCCTATTCGGGGGGATCTCTGGAAACACCATATATTTT
many	-	12	TRBV7-8	TRBJ2-7	CASSLYRYEQYF	TGTGCCAGCAGCTTATATCGCTACGAGCAGTACTTC
-	-	14	TRBV6-1	TRBJ1-1	CAASSRVMNTEAFF	TGTGCCGCCTCGTCCCGGGTCATGAACACTGAAGCTTTCTTT
many	TRBD1	14	TRBV3-1	TRBJ1-6	CASSPWTGSSPLHF	TGTGCCAGCAGCCCTTGGACAGGTTCCTCACCCCTCCACTTT
many	-	12	TRBV7-9	TRBJ1-1	CASSGRQDHSSF	TGTGCCAGCAGCGGACGACAGGACCATTCTTCCTTT
many	-	13	TRBV28	TRBJ2-7	CASSLGAEGEQYF	TGTGCCAGCAGTTTGGGCGCGGAGGGCGAGCAGTACTTC
many	TRBD1	13	TRBV12-3/TRBV12-4	TRBJ2-2	CASSSGTGGELFF	TGTGCCAGCAGTTCTGGGACAGGCGGGGAGCTGTTTTTT
many	-	15	TRBV28	TRBJ2-3	CASSLVGVRTDTQYF	TGTGCCAGCAGTTTAGTTGGGGTACGCACAGATACGCAGTATTTT
many	-	13	TRBV20-1	TRBJ2-4	CSARVVAKNIQYF	TGCAGTGCTAGGGTGGTAGCCAAAAACATTCAGTACTTC
many	TRBD2	16	TRBV12-3/TRBV12-4	TRBJ2-5	CASSPGLARGVETQYF	TGTGCCAGCAGTCCAGGACTAGCCCGAGGTGTTGAGACCCAGTACTTC
-	-	15	TRBV28	TRBJ2-1	CASSFHGSSYNEQFF	TGTGCCAGCAGTTTTCACGGGAGCTCCTACAATGAGCAGTTCTTC
many	-	16	TRBV29-1	TRBJ2-1	CSVEGVQGRSYNEQFF	TGCAGCGTTGAAGGGGTACAGGGTCGTTCCTACAATGAGCAGTTCTTC
many	-	16	TRBV3-1	TRBJ2-7	CASRGLGAGGVYEQYF	TGTGCCAGCAGGGGGTTAGGGGCTGGTGGGGTCTACGAGCAGTACTTC
few	-	17	TRBV13	TRBJ2-1	CASSPAAWTKPLHEQFF	TGTGCCAGCAGCCCAGCCGCATGGACAAAGCCGTTACATGAGCAGTTCTTC
many	TRBD2	14	TRBV5-1	TRBJ2-3	CASVPLAGTDTQYF	TGCGCCAGCGTCCCACTAGCGGGCACAGATACGCAGTATTTT
few	-	14	TRBV15	TRBJ1-4	CATSRDGGGEKLFF	TGTGCCACCAGCAGAGACGGGGGGGGTGAAAAACTGTTTTTT
many	-	17	TRBV14	TRBJ1-4	CASSKEGTLATNEKLFF	TGTGCCAGCAGCAAGGAGGGGACCCTTGCAACTAATGAAAAACTGTTTTTT
many	TRBD1	15	TRBV9	TRBJ1-2	CASSVGRQGGYGYTF	TGTGCCAGCAGCGTCGGGCGACAGGGTGGTTATGGCTACACCTTC
-	-	13	TRBV7-2	TRBJ2-7	CASSFGGVYEQYF	TGTGCCAGCAGCTTCGGCGGGGTCTACGAGCAGTACTTC
-	TRBD2	15	TRBV6-1	TRBJ2-3	CASTAGGSGTDTQYF	TGTGCCAGCACCGCCGGGGGTAGCGGGACAGATACGCAGTATTTT
-	TRBD1	16	TRBV14	TRBJ2-3	CASSQTGTGTTDTQYF	TGTGCCAGCAGCCAAACCGGGACAGGGACCACAGATACGCAGTATTTT
many	-	15	TRBV3-1	TRBJ2-7	CASSQGAGSTYEQYF	TGTGCCAGCAGCCAAGGAGCGGGCAGCACCTACGAGCAGTACTTC
many	-	14	TRBV20-1	TRBJ2-1	CSASRGPPYNEQFF	TGCAGTGCTAGCAGGGGTCCTCCCTACAATGAGCAGTTCTTC
many	TRBD1	17	TRBV7-7	TRBJ2-7	CASSPRVARTGGNEQYF	TGTGCTAGCAGCCCTAGGGTCGCCCGGACAGGGGGCAACGAGCAGTACTTC
many	-	12	TRBV3-1	TRBJ1-1	CASSQAGAEAFF	TGTGCCAGCAGCCAAGCAGGGGCTGAAGCTTTCTTT
-	-	12	TRBV19	TRBJ1-1	CASSIRNTEAFF	TGTGCCAGTAGTATCCGGAACACTGAAGCTTTCTTT
many	-	14	TRBV6-5	TRBJ2-5	CASSYEQGRKTQYF	TGTGCCAGCAGTTACGAACAGGGGAGGAAGACCCAGTACTTC
many	-	15	TRBV28	TRBJ1-5	CASSFTAGANQPQHF	TGTGCCAGCAGTTTTACGGCCGGGGCCAATCAGCCCCAGCATTTT
many	TRBD1	18	TRBV5-1	TRBJ1-2	CASSLQGRRDRRSYGYTF	TGCGCCAGCAGCCTACAGGGGCGACGGGACCGCCGATCCTATGGCTACACCTTC
many	TRBD2	16	TRBV3-1	TRBJ2-1	CASSILTSGDHNEQFF	TGTGCCAGCAGCATCCTGACTAGCGGGGACCACAATGAGCAGTTCTTC
-	TRBD2	15	TRBV20-1	TRBJ2-3	CSGWGASGFTDTQYF	TGCAGTGGTTGGGGGGCTAGCGGGTTCACAGATACGCAGTATTTT
many	-	13	TRBV7-2	TRBJ2-7	CASSSRIDYEQYF	TGTGCCAGCAGCTCTCGGATTGACTACGAGCAGTACTTC
-	-	14	TRBV3-1	TRBJ2-4	CASSGILAKNIQYF	TGTGCCAGCAGCGGTATCCTAGCCAAAAACATTCAGTACTTC
many	-	15	TRBV12-3/TRBV12-4	TRBJ2-7	CASSFNREGPYEQYF	TGTGCCAGCAGTTTTAACAGGGAAGGTCCCTACGAGCAGTACTTC
many	-	14	TRBV3-1	TRBJ2-7	CASSQKAGLAEQYF	TGTGCCAGCAGCCAAAAGGCGGGTCTCGCCGAGCAGTACTTC
many	-	15	TRBV6-1	TRBJ2-2	CAARRWTAEGGELFF	TGTGCCGCCAGGCGTTGGACGGCAGAAGGCGGGGAGCTGTTTTTT
many	-	14	TRBV20-1	TRBJ2-2	CSAREGLYTGELFF	TGCAGTGCTAGAGAGGGACTTTACACCGGGGAGCTGTTTTTT